This T cell receptor beta chain was found in a study of blood T cell repertoires in COVID-19. Study summary: Whether acute or convalescent, the COVID-19 samples came from the United States, Italy and Spain. The analysed material was cDNA or gDNA that came from T cells, B-cell-depleted T cells, or PBMCs.

Produced via immunoSEQ multiplex PCR; TCRdb's table is partial and in-frame only. The sample lists about 210,000 clones, about four fifths occurring once. CDR1 and CDR2 from the germline V gene are SGHDN and FVKESK. The V segment lost 4 bases and the J segment 0 bases; nucleotides outside the gene matches: 8. The CDR3 has 18 residues. The chain has TRBV14 and TRBJ2-2, with 10 bases that match TRBD2. Sequencing input: peripheral blood. The TCR originated in a middle-aged woman with acute or convalescent COVID-19. CDR3 residues: CASSLGLATAANTGELFF. Here the CDR3 DNA reads TGTGCCAGCAGCCTGGGACTAGCGACGGCGGCGAACACCGGGGAGCTGTTTTTT.